This TCR beta chain derives from a study of blood T cell repertoires in COVID-19. CDR3 size: 9 residues. Germline values: CDR1 DFQATT, CDR2 SNEGSKA (reference sequence). The method was immunoSEQ multiplex PCR; TCRdb's version includes in-frame clones alone and lacks a portion of them. The table has 200,000 to 250,000 clones, more than 70% seen once; the top ten hold about 3.6%. This clone was counted only a few times. The V call is TRBV20-1, the J call TRBJ1-2, with D unresolved. The material sequenced was peripheral blood. This clonotype originated in a woman over 75 with acute or convalescent COVID-19. DNA of the CDR3: TGCACCAGCGGGTATGGCTACACCTTC. This encodes CTSGYGYTF.